These T cell receptor beta chains were read from a single sample in a study of CD8 T cells in ankylosing spondylitis. From the 5' RACE reads, TCRdb called clonotypes with MiXCR, one entry per CDR3 protein. The sample includes about 500,000 distinct CDR3 sequences, about 5.2% seen only once; the top ten take roughly 3.2%. The sequenced sample was blood, either unsorted or a sorted T cell fraction (not recorded which). These receptors originate from a male donor with ankylosing spondylitis. CDR3s include the opening cysteine and the closing phenylalanine or tryptophan. D genes are given only for firm matches. Clone sizes are given selectively: once, few, many, or a class where the clone is expanded.

- | TRBJ2-7 | TRBV5-1 | many | TGCGCCAGCAGCTTTCAGCCGGCTACCTCCTACGAGCAGTACTTC | CASSFQPATSYEQYF
- | TRBJ2-2 | TRBV5-5 | many | TGTGCCAGCAGCTGGGCCTCGTCAGGGCCCAGAGGCGGGGAGCTGTTTTTT | CASSWASSGPRGGELFF
TRBD2 | TRBJ2-7 | TRBV5-1 | many | TGCGCCAGCAGCCACGGGGCTAGCGGGAGGTTGGCCTACGAGCAGTACTTC | CASSHGASGRLAYEQYF
TRBD2 | TRBJ2-1 | TRBV5-6 | few | TGTGCCAGCAGCTCCCGCGGGAGAGTCTACAATGAGCAGTTCTTC | CASSSRGRVYNEQFF
TRBD2 | TRBJ2-5 | TRBV28 | many | TGTGCCAGCACCCCGTGGCGGGAGGGAAGGGAGACCCAGTACTTC | CASTPWREGRETQYF
TRBD1 | TRBJ2-1 | TRBV5-1 | many | TGCGCCAGCAGCTGGACAGGGGGCGATGAGCAGTTCTTC | CASSWTGGDEQFF
- | TRBJ2-1 | TRBV7-3 | - | TGTGCCAGCAGCAGACAGAGGAATGAGCAGTTCTTC | CASSRQRNEQFF
- | TRBJ1-2 | TRBV6-2/TRBV6-3 | many | TGTGCCAGCAGTAGGAGGGTAAACTATGGCTACACCTTC | CASSRRVNYGYTF
TRBD2 | TRBJ2-1 | TRBV20-1 | many | TGCAGTGCCTTCGAAGCGGGGGCCTACAATGAGCAGTTCTTC | CSAFEAGAYNEQFF
- | TRBJ1-1 | TRBV7-9 | many | TGTGCCAGCAGCTCCGGCCGTAGCCATAACGCTGAAGCTTTCTTT | CASSSGRSHNAEAFF
TRBD2 | TRBJ2-4 | TRBV20-1 | few | TGCAGTGCCGAGCAACTAGCGGGAGCCAAAAACATTCAGTACTTC | CSAEQLAGAKNIQYF
- | TRBJ2-3 | TRBV20-1 | - | TGCAGTGCTAGATTGAGTCAGACCTCAGATACGCAGTATTTT | CSARLSQTSDTQYF
- | TRBJ1-5 | TRBV28 | many | TGTGCCAGCAGTTTAGGGTTTACGCGGCCCCAGCATTTT | CASSLGFTRPQHF
- | TRBJ2-7 | TRBV12-3/TRBV12-4 | many | TGTGCCAGCAGCGTCTCAGGGTTTCCCAGGCTACGGCAGTACTTC | CASSVSGFPRLRQYF
TRBD2 | TRBJ2-1 | TRBV20-1 | many | TGCAGTGTTGGACTAGCGGGACTGCGCTACAATGAGCAGTTCTTC | CSVGLAGLRYNEQFF
- | TRBJ2-1 | TRBV7-2 | many | TGTGCCAGCAGCCCCAGGAGGAGCTCCTACAATGAGCAGTTCTTC | CASSPRRSSYNEQFF
- | TRBJ1-3 | TRBV4-3 | many | TGCGCCAGCAGCCAAGGGCGCTCTGGAAACACCATATATTTT | CASSQGRSGNTIYF
- | TRBJ2-1 | TRBV7-2 | many | TGTGCCAGCAGCAGGAACTCCTACAATGAGCAGTTCTTC | CASSRNSYNEQFF
- | TRBJ2-2 | TRBV24-1 | many | TGTGCCACCAGGACAGACACCGGGGAGCTGTTTTTT | CATRTDTGELFF
- | TRBJ2-3 | TRBV20-1 | many | TGCAGTGCTCCCTTTTATACAGATACGCAGTATTTT | CSAPFYTDTQYF
TRBD1 | TRBJ2-3 | TRBV29-1 | many | TGCAGCGACTTCGACAGGGGCCCCAGCACAGATACGCAGTATTTT | CSDFDRGPSTDTQYF
- | TRBJ2-7 | TRBV4-3 | many | TGCGCCAGCAGCCAAGACGGGGAGACCTACGAGCAGTACTTC | CASSQDGETYEQYF
- | TRBJ1-4 | TRBV7-9 | - | TGTGCCAGCAGCTTAGAAGTGGGGACGGGAAATGAAAAACTGTTTTTT | CASSLEVGTGNEKLFF
TRBD2 | TRBJ2-1 | TRBV5-1 | many | TGCGCCAGCAGCTTTACGACTAGCGGAGACAATGAGCAGTTCTTC | CASSFTTSGDNEQFF
- | TRBJ2-3 | TRBV4-3 | many | TGCGCCAGCAGCCCGGGGGTAGCGACAGATACGCAGTATTTT | CASSPGVATDTQYF
TRBD2 | TRBJ2-5 | TRBV6-2/TRBV6-3 | many | TGTGCCAGCAGTTGGGGACTAGCTCAGCTTGAGACCCAGTACTTC | CASSWGLAQLETQYF
TRBD1 | TRBJ2-7 | TRBV4-3 | many | TGCGCCAGCAGTTCCGGGACAGGGGCAATTCGGTACTTC | CASSSGTGAIRYF
- | TRBJ2-3 | TRBV7-9 | - | TGTGCCAGCAGCCCTCGGGACATATCCCCCACAGATACGCAGTATTTT | CASSPRDISPTDTQYF
TRBD2 | TRBJ2-5 | TRBV24-1 | many | TGTGCCACCAGTCGGGGGACTAGAGAGACCCAGTACTTC | CATSRGTRETQYF
TRBD2 | TRBJ2-7 | TRBV20-1 | - | TGCAGTGCTGGCGGGGGGGCCTACGAGCAGTACTTC | CSAGGGAYEQYF
- | TRBJ2-5 | TRBV5-1 | few | TGCGCCAGCAGCTTGTCGGGGAACCTGGGGGAGACCCAGTACTTC | CASSLSGNLGETQYF
- | TRBJ1-2 | TRBV20-1 | many | TGCAGTGCTAGAGACGGGAGAGGGAACTATGGCTACACCTTC | CSARDGRGNYGYTF
TRBD2 | TRBJ2-3 | TRBV7-9 | many | TGTGCCAGCAGCCCCAGACTAGCGGGAGAGGCAGATACGCAGTATTTT | CASSPRLAGEADTQYF
- | TRBJ2-1 | TRBV6-5 | - | TGTGCCAGCAGTTCCAACTGGGCGGGAAGCTACAATGAGCAGTTCTTC | CASSSNWAGSYNEQFF
TRBD1 | TRBJ1-1 | TRBV27 | many | TGTGCCAGCAGTTCCCCCGGGACAGTCAACACTGAAGCTTTCTTT | CASSSPGTVNTEAFF
TRBD1 | TRBJ1-2 | TRBV7-8 | many | TGTGCCAGCAGCTCGCTAATGGACAGGTCCTTCTATGGCTACACCTTC | CASSSLMDRSFYGYTF
TRBD1 | TRBJ1-1 | TRBV5-1 | many | TGCGCCAGCAGCTTAATGAGGACAGGATCCACTGAAGCTTTCTTT | CASSLMRTGSTEAFF
- | TRBJ1-5 | TRBV7-2 | many | TGTGCCAGCAGCTTAACGGGGCAGGGGTGGATTCAGCCCCAGCATTTT | CASSLTGQGWIQPQHF
TRBD2 | TRBJ2-1 | TRBV5-1 | many | TGCGCCAGCAGCTTTCTAGCGGGGGGTACCTACAATGAGCAGTTCTTC | CASSFLAGGTYNEQFF
- | TRBJ2-5 | TRBV6-2/TRBV6-3 | few | TGTGCCAGCATCCAAAGGGGGACATCAGGATTGACCCAGTACTTC | CASIQRGTSGLTQYF
- | TRBJ1-5 | TRBV2 | many | TGTGCCAGCAGGCATTTTAATGAGGATCAGCCCCAGCATTTT | CASRHFNEDQPQHF
- | TRBJ2-7 | TRBV12-3/TRBV12-4 | many | TGTGCCAGCAGTGAGGAGGGGGGCTACGAGCAGTACTTC | CASSEEGGYEQYF
- | TRBJ2-5 | TRBV6-5 | many | TGTGCCAGCAGTTATACTGGGGAGACCCAGTACTTC | CASSYTGETQYF
- | TRBJ1-2 | TRBV20-1 | many | TGCAGTGCTACCGTCCCCCGGGTAGGAGGCTACACCTTC | CSATVPRVGGYTF
TRBD2 | TRBJ2-1 | TRBV11-2 | many | TGTGCCAGCAGCTTTCCGGGACTAGCGGGAGTTTCGTACAATGAGCAGTTCTTC | CASSFPGLAGVSYNEQFF
TRBD2 | TRBJ2-1 | TRBV5-1 | many | TGCGCCAGCAGCCCGAGACTAGCGGGAGAAGTCTACAATGAGCAGTTCTTC | CASSPRLAGEVYNEQFF
TRBD1 | TRBJ2-7 | TRBV6-1 | many | TGTGCCAGCAGGACACAGGGGGTACGACCTTTCGAGCAGTACTTC | CASRTQGVRPFEQYF
- | TRBJ1-1 | TRBV6-1 | many | TGTGCCAGCACTATCGCGGCAGGGGCGCGGTTACACGCTTTCTTT | CASTIAAGARLHAFF
- | TRBJ2-1 | TRBV9 | - | TGTGCCAGCAGCGTAGCTTACGGTCTTTTAGGTGAGCAGTTCTTC | CASSVAYGLLGEQFF
- | TRBJ2-2 | TRBV4-3 | many | TGCGCCAGCAGCCAAGGGTTTAACGGGGGGCTGACCGGGGAGCTGTTTTTT | CASSQGFNGGLTGELFF
- | TRBJ1-5 | TRBV12-3/TRBV12-4 | many | TGTGCCAGCACCTTTAATACCAATCAGCCCCAGCATTTT | CASTFNTNQPQHF
- | TRBJ2-5 | TRBV6-5 | many | TGTGCCAGCAGTTACCTCCGGGGGGCCAGGGAAGAGACCCAGTACTTC | CASSYLRGAREETQYF
TRBD1 | TRBJ2-7 | TRBV7-2 | - | TGTGCCAGCAGCGCCGACAGGGGCGACCACGAGCAGTACTTC | CASSADRGDHEQYF
- | TRBJ1-1 | TRBV20-1 | many | TGCAGTGCTAGAGATTGGAAAATGAACACTGAAGCTTTCTTT | CSARDWKMNTEAFF
TRBD1 | TRBJ1-1 | TRBV4-3 | many | TGCGCCAGCAGCCCGCGGACAGGGCACACTGAAGCTTTCTTT | CASSPRTGHTEAFF